Reported below is one TCR beta chain. This clone was picked up one time. Its antigen target is currently unknown. Qualities for individual bases were not recorded, and no much larger clone is one base off. This sample is part of a study of cytomegalovirus exposure and HLA in healthy donors listed by TCRdb under 2017. Study-wide context: An earlier analysis of roughly 570 of the donors reported approximately 260 Gb of sequence data and around 100 million unique TCR beta sequences obtained from approximately 180 million T cells. To decide whether each TCR beta V gene segment behaved as functional or pseudogenic, an earlier analysis of 587 of the donors relied on high-throughput TCR beta sequencing. In a later analysis, previously published TCR beta repertoires from 670 or so donors were re-analyzed and high-resolution HLA genotyping was added so that TCR occurrence patterns could be studied. In a later genetic analysis, genome-wide SNP genotypes for about three fifths of the 666 donors were used, and that subset was treated as a discovery cohort. All discovery cohort repertoires had been generated using a single sequencing platform. HLA typing included class I and class II loci at four-digit resolution. The number of donors typed differed by locus, with 629-630 for A, B, C, DRB1 and DQB1, around 500 for DQA1, over 600 for DPA1, and some 450 for DPB1. A separate validation cohort of 90 to 150 different subjects was used in addition to the roughly 640-subject first cohort. About 300 gigabases of sequencing data and around 80 million unique TCR sequences made up an early release that covered 500 to 650 HLA-typed donors. Among the roughly 390 genotyped donors, under 90% belonged to the genetic ancestry cluster associated with self-reported Caucasian donors. Using immunosequencing, the study profiled T cell repertoires from 640 or so subjects and related those repertoires to cytomegalovirus serostatus. Donor age, sex, ethnicity and CMV serostatus were compiled alongside the repertoire data. Rather than using new phenotypic data, the later analysis identified candidate immune exposures from TCR beta sequences and from how often those sequences occurred across donors. The study aimed to test whether signatures of past pathogen exposure could be identified by cataloging public T cell receptors. To predict cytomegalovirus infection status, the study combined high-throughput TCR immunosequencing, statistical association of individual TCRs with disease status, and machine learning. Roughly five DR-DQ haplotypes were treated as single units for association and clustering because of strong linkage in the cohort. Across approximately 400 genotyped donors of the cohort, an average of about 200,000 unique TCR beta nucleotide sequences per donor were sequenced, and roughly a sixth of those sequences were non-productive. Results the study describes overall, beyond this receptor: A further reported finding was that TCR beta sequences accurately predicted the HLA-A and HLA-B alleles for most subjects in the first cohort. Cytomegalovirus status was reported to be diagnosed by the classifier with high specificity and sensitivity in both the original and validation cohorts. Only TCR beta chains were sequenced in this cohort, and the absence of alpha or paired-chain data limited detectable features. In vitro tests confirmed that a few of the cytomegalovirus-associated TCR beta chains recognize cytomegalovirus antigens. Linkage disequilibrium might explain the correlated functional status among segregating V segments, but an unknown experimental factor could not be excluded. Most TCR sequences were seen in very few donors, while some public TCRs were found in many individuals. Seventeen rarely observed V segments, including chromosome 9 orphons, were excluded from the earlier analysis of several hundred of the donors because counts were too low. A cluster of highly shared sequence variants was judged likely to be a technical artifact of the sequencing pipeline. A later genetic analysis associated a missense DCLRE1C variant with V-gene and J-gene trimming of TCR beta chains, and an independent cohort replicated the association. Several of the top co-occurrence clusters appeared to be linked to parvovirus B19, influenza, CMV and Epstein-Barr virus, according to a later analysis. In a later analysis, HLA-associated TCR beta chains were found to be more clonally expanded and to have lower generation probabilities than equally common non-associated chains. CMV serostatus was the only immune exposure information available for the cohort. Because the 87-base-pair reads could not distinguish some IMGT-functional V segments, including TRBV6-2 and TRBV6-3, those segments were excluded. The study gave a list of some 150 TCR beta chains associated with cytomegalovirus. According to the authors, the approach could potentially be generalized to other disease states and immunological phenotypes. When HLA alleles, especially DR and DQ, strongly co-occurred, attributing TCR associations to individual alleles was difficult. Broadly in line with IMGT annotations, most TCR beta V segments showed up in productive rearrangements about 90% or about 30% of the time in an earlier analysis of roughly 590 of the donors. HLA typing was unavailable for some donors at each locus, so association tests used only the typed subset. Roughly uniform sequencing depth across donors was assumed in presence/absence analyses, although this assumption may not hold. According to a later genetic analysis, donors in an Asian-associated ancestry cluster had fewer N-insertions in productive TCRs than the roughly 660-donor mean. In a later analysis, TCR association rates were found to vary across HLA loci, with the most associated TCRs seen for DRB1 alleles and the fewest for HLA-C alleles. At a false discovery rate of 0.05, a later analysis linked 16,000 or so TCR beta sequences to specific HLA alleles. A later analysis found that most CMV-associated TCR beta chains appeared HLA-restricted, with HLA associations seemingly driven largely by CMV exposure.

Library generation was performed with the immunoSEQ multiplex PCR assay. A mixture of 60 forward primers for TCR Vbeta segments and 13 reverse primers for TCR Jbeta segments was used in the multiplex PCR. Amplification of the CDR3 region of rearranged TCR beta genes was performed with a multiplex PCR assay on genomic DNA. The Illumina HiSeq System was used to sequence the amplified TCR beta libraries as 87-base-pair reads. In the authors' own workflow: A later analysis counted about 80 million unique TCR beta chains across the 700 or so repertoires, and some 11 million of these chains were shared by at least two donors. To remove PCR and sequencing errors, raw reads were error-corrected and collapsed into unique sequences using a nearest-neighbor algorithm that merged closely related sequences. CDR3 sequences were aligned to IMGT reference sequences to assign V, D and J gene segments. For a sequence to be retained, a match of at least six nucleotides was required to both a V gene segment and a J gene segment. Rearrangements were classified as productive when the CDR3 lacked stop codons and remained in frame with V and J, and all other rearrangements were classified as non-productive. Following IMGT convention, CDR3 was defined as the stretch from the second conserved V-encoded cysteine to the conserved J-encoded phenylalanine. The earlier analysis of 450 to 750 of the donors excluded any sequence lacking an unambiguous match to a single V gene segment. In an earlier analysis of about 590 of the donors, a V segment was called functional when productive rearrangements were above 56.7%, and segregating when the standard deviation between donors exceeded 5%. To diagnose cytomegalovirus status from the catalog of TCR beta chain sequences, a statistical classification framework was built. A later analysis assigned V and J genes by comparing TCR nucleotide sequences with IMGT/GENE-DB human TR gene sequences. The TCRdist pipeline was used in a later analysis to assign CDR3 sequences and most-parsimonious VDJ recombination scenarios. In a later analysis, each TCR beta chain was defined by its CDR3 amino acid sequence together with its V-gene family, and reads lacking a unique V-gene family were excluded. As a way to deal with suspected cross-contamination and a sequencing artifact, a later analysis dropped 640 or so nucleotide sequences that were highly shared and had low generation probability. A later analysis calculated a clonal expansion index for each public chain from normalized within-repertoire ranks of inferred template counts. In a later analysis, generation probabilities were computed using a VDJ recombination model fitted to out-of-frame rearrangements, and the results were checked against IGoR. Hypergeometric tests were used in a later analysis to score TCR-TCR, TCR-HLA and TCR-CMV co-occurrence, with a repertoire-size bias correction applied to the TCR pairs. In a later analysis, false discovery rates were estimated by permuting HLA or CMV assignments 20 times. A later analysis grouped co-occurring TCRs with DBSCAN, adding TCRdist sequence similarity when clustering within HLA-allele-positive subsets. Co-occurrence clustering excluded repertoires with fewer than 30,000 or more than 120,000 public chains, plus five with anomalous nucleotide sharing. Not all clones reach the TCRdb copy of this immuneACCESS table, which keeps in-frame sequences only. Checked studies attribute under half of the gap to unresolved V genes and leave the rest unexplained. The DNA gave D and trimming, while V, J and clone size come from that table. The sample data list about 170,000 clones, and around 74% of these were observed just once. The top ten clonotypes cover over 2% of the sample.

Sequences SGHAT (CDR1) and FQNNGV (CDR2) are obtained from the germline V gene. The V and J ends are trimmed by 6 bases and 0 bases, leaving 6 bases between them. From the cysteine up to the phenylalanine, the CDR3 has a length of 12 residues. CDR3 DNA is the only sequence kept; it has 36 bases, read in frame from the first base. In total, around 600 healthy bone marrow donors made up the cohort. All cohort members were sampled while nominally healthy, although unrecorded immune exposures were likely present. The donor was CMV seronegative and was included in the group of a few hundred seronegative cohort members. Each donor provided a peripheral blood sample, and peripheral blood mononuclear cells were used for TCR beta sequencing. The Qiagen DNeasy Blood Extraction Kit was used to extract genomic DNA from the blood cell samples.

This receptor was taken from a female donor in good health and CMV-seronegative. Sequenced sample: PBMCs. The chain couples TRBV11-2 to TRBJ2-7; the D gene is perhaps TRBD1, on 5 matching bases. The DNA sequence is TGTGCCAGCAGTGGGGCCTCCTACGAGCAGTACTTC. It is translated as CASSGASYEQYF.